The clone carrying this T cell receptor beta chain appeared a single time. Its antigen is undetermined. The sample is drawn from a study of shared clonotypes between healthy human individuals. Study background: Donors had three CD4 naive, three CD4 memory, two CD8 naive and one CD8 memory plate apiece. Study findings and constraints: Compared with memory subsets, naive subsets generally had larger estimated richness.

Profiling relied on immunoSEQ multiplex PCR, and the TCRdb table lists in-frame clones only, not all of them. Here the sample spans 950,000 to 1,200,000 clones, 60% to 80% being singletons. The germline V gene encodes CDR1 SGHVS and CDR2 FNYEAQ. The CDR3 sequence is 16 residues long. V shed 5 bases, J shed 0 bases, and the junction held 7 bases outside the gene matches. The sample consisted of memory CD4+ T cells from PBMCs. As to subset: CD45RA-negative fraction. This receptor was identified in a man aged 18 to 29 in good health. Some clones in this sample may be carry-over from other donors' samples. The chain combines TRBV7-6 with TRBJ2-1; 7 bases agree with TRBD1. The CDR3 sequence: CASSMLTGFSYNEQFF. The DNA for the CDR3 is TGTGCCAGCAGCATGCTGACAGGGTTCTCCTACAATGAGCAGTTCTTC.